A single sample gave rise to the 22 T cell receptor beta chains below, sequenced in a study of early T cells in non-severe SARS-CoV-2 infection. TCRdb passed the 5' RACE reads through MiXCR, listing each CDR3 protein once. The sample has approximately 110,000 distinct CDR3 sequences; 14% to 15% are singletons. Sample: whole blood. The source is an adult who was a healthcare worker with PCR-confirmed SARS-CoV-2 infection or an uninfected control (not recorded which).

The CDR3 DNA is TGTGCCACCAGTGATTCACTAGCGGGGAGGAATGAGCAGTTCTTC. The encoded protein is CATSDSLAGRNEQFF. The genes are TRBV24-1 and TRBJ2-1, with TRBD2 matching over 10 bases. The CDR3 runs 15 residues. Germline V CDR1 and CDR2: KGHDR, SFDVKD. J lost 7 bases, V lost 2 bases, and 4 bases had no gene match.

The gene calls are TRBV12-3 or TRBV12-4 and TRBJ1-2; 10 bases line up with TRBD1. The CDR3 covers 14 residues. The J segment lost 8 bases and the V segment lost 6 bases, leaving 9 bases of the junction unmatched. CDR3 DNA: TGTGCCAGCAGCTTAAGACAGGGGGCGTCCGGCTACACCTTC. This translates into CASSLRQGASGYTF.

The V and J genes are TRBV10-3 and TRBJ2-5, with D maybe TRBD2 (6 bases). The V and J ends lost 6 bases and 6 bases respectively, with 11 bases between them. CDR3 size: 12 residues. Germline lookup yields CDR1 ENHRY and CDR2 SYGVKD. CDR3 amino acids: CAISPGRQTQYF. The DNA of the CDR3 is TGTGCCATCAGCCCAGGGAGGCAGACCCAGTACTTC.

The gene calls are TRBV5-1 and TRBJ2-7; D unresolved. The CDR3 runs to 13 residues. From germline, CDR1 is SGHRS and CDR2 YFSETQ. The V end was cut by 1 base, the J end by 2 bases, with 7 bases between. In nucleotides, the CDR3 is TGCGCCAGCAGCTTGAATTCCGCCTACGAGCAGTACTTC. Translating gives CASSLNSAYEQYF.

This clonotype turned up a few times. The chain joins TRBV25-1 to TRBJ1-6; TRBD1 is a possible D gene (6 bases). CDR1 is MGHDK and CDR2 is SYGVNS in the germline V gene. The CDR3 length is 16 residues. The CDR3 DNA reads TGTGCAACCCAGGGCGATACGGGGGCCCCTAATTCACCCCTCCACTTT. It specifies CATQGDTGAPNSPLHF.

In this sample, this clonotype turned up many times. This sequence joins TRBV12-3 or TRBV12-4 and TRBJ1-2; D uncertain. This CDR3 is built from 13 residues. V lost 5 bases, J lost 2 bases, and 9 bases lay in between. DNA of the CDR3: TGTGCCAGCAGTGGCGCAGAGAACTATGGCTACACCTTC. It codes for CASSGAENYGYTF.

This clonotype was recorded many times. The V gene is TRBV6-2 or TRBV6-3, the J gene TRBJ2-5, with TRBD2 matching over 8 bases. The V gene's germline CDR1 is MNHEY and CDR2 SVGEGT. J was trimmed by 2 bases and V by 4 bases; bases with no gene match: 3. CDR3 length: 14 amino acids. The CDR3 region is CASSLGTRQETQYF. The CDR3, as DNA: TGTGCCAGCAGTTTGGGGACTAGACAAGAGACCCAGTACTTC.

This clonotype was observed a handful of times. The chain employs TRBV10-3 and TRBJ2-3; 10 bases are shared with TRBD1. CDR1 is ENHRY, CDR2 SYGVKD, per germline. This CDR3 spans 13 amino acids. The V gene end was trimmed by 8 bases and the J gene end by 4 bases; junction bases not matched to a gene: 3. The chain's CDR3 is CAIGQGDADTQYF. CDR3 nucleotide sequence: TGTGCCATCGGACAGGGGGATGCAGATACGCAGTATTTT.

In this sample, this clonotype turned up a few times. The CDR3 spells CASSQGLALYNEQFF. The CDR3 DNA sequence: TGTGCCAGCAGCCAAGGGCTAGCACTATACAATGAGCAGTTCTTC. The chain combines TRBV11-2 with TRBJ2-1, with D possibly TRBD2 on 5 matching bases. This CDR3 has 15 residues. The germline gives CDR1 SGHAT, CDR2 FQNNGV. Trimming removed 5 bases from V and 4 bases from J, with 15 bases in between.

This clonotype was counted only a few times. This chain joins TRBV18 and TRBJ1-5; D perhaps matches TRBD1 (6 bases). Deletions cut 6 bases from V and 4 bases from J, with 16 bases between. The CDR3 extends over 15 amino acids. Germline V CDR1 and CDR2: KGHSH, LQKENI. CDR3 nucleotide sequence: TGTGCCAGCTCCCAAACATCAGGGGCGAATCAGCCCCAGCATTTT. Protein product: CASSQTSGANQPQHF.

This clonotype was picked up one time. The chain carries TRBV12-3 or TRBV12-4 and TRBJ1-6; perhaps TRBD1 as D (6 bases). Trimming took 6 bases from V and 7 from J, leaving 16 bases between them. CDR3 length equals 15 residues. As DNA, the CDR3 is TGTGCCAGCAGCTGGGCAGGGGCGGGAAATTCACCCCTCCACTTT. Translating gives CASSWAGAGNSPLHF.

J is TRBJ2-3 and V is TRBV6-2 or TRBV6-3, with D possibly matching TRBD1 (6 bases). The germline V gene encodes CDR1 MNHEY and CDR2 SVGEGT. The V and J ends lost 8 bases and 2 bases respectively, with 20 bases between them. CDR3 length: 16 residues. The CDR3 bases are TGTGCCAGCCAATCGGGACACCAAAGAACCACAGATACGCAGTATTTT. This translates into CASQSGHQRTTDTQYF.

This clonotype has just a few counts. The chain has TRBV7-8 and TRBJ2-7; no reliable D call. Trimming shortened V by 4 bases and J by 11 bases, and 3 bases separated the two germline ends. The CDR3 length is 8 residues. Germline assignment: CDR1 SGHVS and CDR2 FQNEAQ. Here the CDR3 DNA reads TGTGCCAGCAGCTCAAAGTACTTC. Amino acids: CASSSKYF.

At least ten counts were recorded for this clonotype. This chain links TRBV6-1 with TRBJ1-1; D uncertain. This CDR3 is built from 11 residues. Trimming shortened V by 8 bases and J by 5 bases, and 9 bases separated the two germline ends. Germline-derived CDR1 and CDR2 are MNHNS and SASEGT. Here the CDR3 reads CASLRVTEAFF. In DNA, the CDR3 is TGTGCCAGCCTAAGGGTAACTGAAGCTTTCTTT.

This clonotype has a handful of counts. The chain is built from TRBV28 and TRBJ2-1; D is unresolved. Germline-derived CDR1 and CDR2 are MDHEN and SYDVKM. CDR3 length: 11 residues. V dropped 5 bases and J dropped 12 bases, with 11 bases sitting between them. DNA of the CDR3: TGTGCCAGCAGTATTCACCACCCGCAGTTCTTC. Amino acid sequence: CASSIHHPQFF.

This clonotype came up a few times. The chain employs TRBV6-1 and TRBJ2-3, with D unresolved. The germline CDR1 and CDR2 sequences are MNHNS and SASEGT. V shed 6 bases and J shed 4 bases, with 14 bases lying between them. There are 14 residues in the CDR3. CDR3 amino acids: CASRLFRFADTQYF. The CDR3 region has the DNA TGTGCCAGCAGGCTCTTTAGATTCGCAGATACGCAGTATTTT.

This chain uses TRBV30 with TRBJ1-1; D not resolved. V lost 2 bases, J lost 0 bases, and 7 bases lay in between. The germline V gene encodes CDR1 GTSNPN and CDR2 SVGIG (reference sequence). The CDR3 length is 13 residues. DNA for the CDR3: TGTGCCTGGAGTTTCGCTATGAACACTGAAGCTTTCTTT. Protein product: CAWSFAMNTEAFF.

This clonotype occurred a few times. CDR3 nucleotide sequence: TGTGCCACCAGTGATGTACTTGCCCGAAATTCACCCCTCCACTTT. Its protein is CATSDVLARNSPLHF. This chain uses TRBV24-1 with TRBJ1-6, with unresolved D. Trimming left V 3 bases short and J 7 bases short, with 12 bases between. This CDR3 has 15 residues. Germline lookup yields CDR1 KGHDR and CDR2 SFDVKD.

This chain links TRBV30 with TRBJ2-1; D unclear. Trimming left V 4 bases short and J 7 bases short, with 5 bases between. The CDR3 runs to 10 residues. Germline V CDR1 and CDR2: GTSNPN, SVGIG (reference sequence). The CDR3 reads CAWKRNEQFF. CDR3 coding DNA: TGTGCCTGGAAAAGAAATGAGCAGTTCTTC.

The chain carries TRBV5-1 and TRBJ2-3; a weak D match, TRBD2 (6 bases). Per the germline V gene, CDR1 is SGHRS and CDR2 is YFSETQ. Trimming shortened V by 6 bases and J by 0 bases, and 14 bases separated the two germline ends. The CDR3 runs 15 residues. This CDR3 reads CASTLPGTSTDTQYF. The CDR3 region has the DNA TGCGCCAGCACTCTCCCGGGGACTAGCACAGATACGCAGTATTTT. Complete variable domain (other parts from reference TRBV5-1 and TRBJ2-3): KAGVTQTPRYLIKTRGQQVTLSCSPISGHRSVSWYQQTPGQGLQFLFEYFSETQRNKGNFPGRFSGRQFSNSRSEMNVSTLELGDSALYLCASTLPGTSTDTQYFGPGTRLTVL.

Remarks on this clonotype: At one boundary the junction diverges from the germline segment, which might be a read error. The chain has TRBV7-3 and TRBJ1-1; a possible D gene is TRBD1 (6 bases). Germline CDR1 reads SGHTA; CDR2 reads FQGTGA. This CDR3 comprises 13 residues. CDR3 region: CASSRTRDTEAFF. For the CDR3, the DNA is TGTGCCAGCAGCAGAACCCGGGACACAGAAGCTTTCTTT.

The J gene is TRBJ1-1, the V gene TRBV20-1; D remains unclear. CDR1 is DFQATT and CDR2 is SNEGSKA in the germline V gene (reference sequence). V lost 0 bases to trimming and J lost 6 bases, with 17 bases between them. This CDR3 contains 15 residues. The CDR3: CSARDLGDPKAEAFF. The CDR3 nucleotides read TGCAGTGCTAGAGATTTGGGAGACCCTAAAGCTGAAGCTTTCTTT.